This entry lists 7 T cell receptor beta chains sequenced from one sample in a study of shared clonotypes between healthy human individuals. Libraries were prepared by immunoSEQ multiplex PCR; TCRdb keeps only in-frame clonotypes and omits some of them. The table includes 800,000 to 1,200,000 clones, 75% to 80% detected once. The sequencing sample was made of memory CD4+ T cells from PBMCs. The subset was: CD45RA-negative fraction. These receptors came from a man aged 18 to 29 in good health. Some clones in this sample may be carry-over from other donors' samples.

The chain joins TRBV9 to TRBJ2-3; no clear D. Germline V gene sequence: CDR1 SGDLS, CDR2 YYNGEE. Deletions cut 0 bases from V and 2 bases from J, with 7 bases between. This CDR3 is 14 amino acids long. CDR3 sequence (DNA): TGTGCCAGCAGCGTAGAACCAGCCACAGATACGCAGTATTTT. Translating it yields CASSVEPATDTQYF.

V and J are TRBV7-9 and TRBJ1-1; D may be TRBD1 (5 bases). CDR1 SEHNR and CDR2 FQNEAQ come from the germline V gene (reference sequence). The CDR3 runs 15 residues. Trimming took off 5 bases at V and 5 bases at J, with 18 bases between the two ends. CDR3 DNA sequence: TGTGCCAGCAGCAAAAGCCGCCTGGGGGGGACTGAAGCTTTCTTT. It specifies CASSKSRLGGTEAFF.

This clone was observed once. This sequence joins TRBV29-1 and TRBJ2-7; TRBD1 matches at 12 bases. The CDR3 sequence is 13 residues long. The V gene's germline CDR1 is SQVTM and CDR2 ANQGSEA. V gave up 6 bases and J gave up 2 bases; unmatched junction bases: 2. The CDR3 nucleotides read TGCAGCGTGGGACAGGGGGCGCCCTACGAGCAGTACTTC. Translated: CSVGQGAPYEQYF.

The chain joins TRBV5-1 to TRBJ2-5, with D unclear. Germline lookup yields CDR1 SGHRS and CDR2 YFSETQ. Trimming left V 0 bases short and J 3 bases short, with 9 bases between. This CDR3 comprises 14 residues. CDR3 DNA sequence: TGCGCCAGCAGCTTGGTTGGCGTTAAAGAGACCCAGTACTTC. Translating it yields CASSLVGVKETQYF.

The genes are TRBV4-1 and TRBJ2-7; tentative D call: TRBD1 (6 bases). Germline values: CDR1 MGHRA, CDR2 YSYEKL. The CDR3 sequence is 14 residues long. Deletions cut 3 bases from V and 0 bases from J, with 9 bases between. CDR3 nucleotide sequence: TGCGCCAGCAGCCAGCAAGGGGGCTCCTACGAGCAGTACTTC. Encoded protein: CASSQQGGSYEQYF.

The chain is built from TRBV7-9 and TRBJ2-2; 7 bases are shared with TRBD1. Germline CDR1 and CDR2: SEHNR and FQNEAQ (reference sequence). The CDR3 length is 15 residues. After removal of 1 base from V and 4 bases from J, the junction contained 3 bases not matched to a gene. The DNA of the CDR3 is TGTGCCAGCAGCTTAGAAGGGACAGCCACCGGGGAGCTGTTTTTT. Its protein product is CASSLEGTATGELFF. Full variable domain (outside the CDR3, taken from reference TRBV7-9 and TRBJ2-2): DTGVSQNPRHKITKRGQNVTFRCDPISEHNRLYWYRQTLGQGPEFLTYFQNEAQLEKSRLLSDRFSAERPKGSFSTLEIQRTEQGDSAMYLCASSLEGTATGELFFGEGSRLTVL.

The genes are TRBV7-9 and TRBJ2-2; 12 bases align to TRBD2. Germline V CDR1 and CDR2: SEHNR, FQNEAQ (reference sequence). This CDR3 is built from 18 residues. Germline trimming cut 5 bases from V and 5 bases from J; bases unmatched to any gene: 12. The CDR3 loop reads CASSPGTSGPLGTGELFF. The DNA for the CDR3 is TGTGCCAGCAGCCCCGGGACTAGCGGGCCCCTGGGAACCGGGGAGCTGTTTTTT.